This T cell receptor (beta chain) was identified during a study of blood T cell repertoires in COVID-19. Study context: T cells, B-cell-depleted T cells, or PBMCs supplied cDNA or gDNA.

This clone appeared once. Authors' analysis steps: Researchers report that nucleated cell counts were estimated from reference gene primer amplification. Sequencing was performed with immunoSEQ multiplex PCR; in TCRdb, only in-frame clones are kept and a portion is missing. V, J and clone size derive from that table, while D and trimming were established from the DNA sequence. The sample yields 150,000 to 200,000 clones, about nine tenths seen once. The CDR3 covers 17 residues. Germline lookup yields CDR1 SGDLS and CDR2 YYNGEE. Trimming at V came to 2 bases and at J to 5 bases, leaving 14 bases not matched to a gene.

The sequenced sample was peripheral blood. This clonotype was obtained from a man between 65 and 85 years old with active or convalescent COVID-19. The gene calls are TRBV9 and TRBJ1-2; 8 bases line up with TRBD1. The CDR3, as DNA: TGTGCCAGCAGCGTCAACTCTCACAGGGGGATCGGGTATGGCTACACCTTC. Protein product: CASSVNSHRGIGYGYTF.